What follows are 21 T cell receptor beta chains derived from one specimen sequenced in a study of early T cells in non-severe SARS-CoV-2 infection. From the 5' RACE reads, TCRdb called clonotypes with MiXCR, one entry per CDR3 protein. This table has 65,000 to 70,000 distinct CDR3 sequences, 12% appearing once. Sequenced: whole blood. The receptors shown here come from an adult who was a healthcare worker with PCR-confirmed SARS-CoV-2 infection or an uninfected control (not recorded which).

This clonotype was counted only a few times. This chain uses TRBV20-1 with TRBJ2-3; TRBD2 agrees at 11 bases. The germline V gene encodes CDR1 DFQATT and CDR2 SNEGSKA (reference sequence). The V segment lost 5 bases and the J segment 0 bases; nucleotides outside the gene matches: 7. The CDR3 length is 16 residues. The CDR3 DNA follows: TGCAGTGCTCAGCTAGCGGGGGGCTACAGCACAGATACGCAGTATTTT. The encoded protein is CSAQLAGGYSTDTQYF.

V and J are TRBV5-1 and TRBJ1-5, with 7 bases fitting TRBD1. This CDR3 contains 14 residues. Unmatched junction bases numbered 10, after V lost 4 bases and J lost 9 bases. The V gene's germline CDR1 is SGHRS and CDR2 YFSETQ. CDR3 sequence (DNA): TGCGCCAGCAGCGAAAGACAGGGCTCACCGCCCCAGCATTTT. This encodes CASSERQGSPPQHF.

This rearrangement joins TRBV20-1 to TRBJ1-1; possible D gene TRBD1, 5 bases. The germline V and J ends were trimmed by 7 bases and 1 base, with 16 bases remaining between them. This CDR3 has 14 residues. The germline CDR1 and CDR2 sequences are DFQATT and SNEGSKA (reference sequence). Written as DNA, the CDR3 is TGCAGTGGTATTACTCCGGGGACGAACACTGAAGCTTTCTTT. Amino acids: CSGITPGTNTEAFF.

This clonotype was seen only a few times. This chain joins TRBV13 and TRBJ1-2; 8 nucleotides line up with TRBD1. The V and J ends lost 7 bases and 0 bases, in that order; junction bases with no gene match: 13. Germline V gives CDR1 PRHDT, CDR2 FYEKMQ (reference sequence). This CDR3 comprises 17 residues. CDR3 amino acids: CASTRGLGQDSNYGYTF. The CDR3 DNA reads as TGTGCCAGCACCAGAGGGCTGGGACAGGATTCTAACTATGGCTACACCTTC.

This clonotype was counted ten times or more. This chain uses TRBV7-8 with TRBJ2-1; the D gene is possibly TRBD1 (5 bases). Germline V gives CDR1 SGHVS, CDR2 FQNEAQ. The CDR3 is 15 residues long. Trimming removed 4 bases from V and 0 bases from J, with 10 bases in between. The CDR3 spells CASSSRVSSYNEQFF. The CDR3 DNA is TGTGCCAGCAGCTCCAGGGTAAGCTCCTACAATGAGCAGTTCTTC.

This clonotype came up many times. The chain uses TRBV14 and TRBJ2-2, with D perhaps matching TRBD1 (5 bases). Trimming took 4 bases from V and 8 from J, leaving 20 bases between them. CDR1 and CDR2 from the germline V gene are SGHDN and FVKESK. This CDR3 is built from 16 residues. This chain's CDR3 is CASSPRFGHVAGELFF. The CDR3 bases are TGTGCCAGCAGCCCGCGCTTCGGACATGTGGCGGGGGAGCTGTTTTTT.

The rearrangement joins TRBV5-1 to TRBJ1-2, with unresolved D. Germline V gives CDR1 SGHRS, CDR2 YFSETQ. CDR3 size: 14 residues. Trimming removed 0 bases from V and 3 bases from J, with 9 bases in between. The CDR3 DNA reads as TGCGCCAGCAGCTTGGCCGGGGAAGACTATGGCTACACCTTC. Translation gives CASSLAGEDYGYTF.

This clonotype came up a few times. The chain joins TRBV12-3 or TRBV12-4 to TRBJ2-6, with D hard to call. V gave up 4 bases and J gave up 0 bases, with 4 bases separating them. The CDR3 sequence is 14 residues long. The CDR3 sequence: CASSWNSGANVLTF. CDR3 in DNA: TGTGCCAGCAGTTGGAACTCTGGGGCCAACGTCCTGACTTTC.

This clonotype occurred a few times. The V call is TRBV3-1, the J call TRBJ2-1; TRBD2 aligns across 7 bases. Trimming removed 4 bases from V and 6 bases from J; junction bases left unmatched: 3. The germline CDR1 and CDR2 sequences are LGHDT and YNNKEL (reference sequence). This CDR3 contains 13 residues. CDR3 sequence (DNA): TGTGCCAGCAGCCTTCTAGCGGCCAATGAGCAGTTCTTC. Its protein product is CASSLLAANEQFF.

The CDR3 loop reads CASSLTGLGQFF. The CDR3 DNA reads as TGTGCCAGCAGCTTGACAGGTCTTGGGCAGTTCTTC. The chain employs TRBV7-9 and TRBJ2-1, with D maybe TRBD1 (6 bases). The CDR3 totals 12 residues. Germline CDR1 is SEHNR and CDR2 is FQNEAQ (reference sequence). V gave up 3 bases and J gave up 12 bases, with 12 bases separating them.

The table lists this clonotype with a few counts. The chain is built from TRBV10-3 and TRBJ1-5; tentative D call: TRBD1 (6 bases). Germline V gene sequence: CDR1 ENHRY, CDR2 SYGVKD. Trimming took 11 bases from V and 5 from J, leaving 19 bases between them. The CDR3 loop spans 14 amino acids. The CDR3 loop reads CAPEPRRGHQPQHF. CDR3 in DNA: TGTGCCCCCGAACCTAGGCGGGGGCATCAGCCCCAGCATTTT.

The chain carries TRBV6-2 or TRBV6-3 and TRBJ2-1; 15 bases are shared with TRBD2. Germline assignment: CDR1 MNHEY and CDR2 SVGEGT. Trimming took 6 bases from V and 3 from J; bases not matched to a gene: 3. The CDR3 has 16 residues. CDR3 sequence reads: CASRTGLAGGYNEQFF. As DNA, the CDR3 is TGTGCCAGCAGAACGGGACTAGCGGGGGGCTACAATGAGCAGTTCTTC.

As DNA, the CDR3 is TGTGCCAGCAGTTCACAGGGTACCCTAGGCTATGGCTACACCTTC. Protein: CASSSQGTLGYGYTF. This chain uses TRBV27 with TRBJ1-2; D is possibly TRBD1 (6 bases). CDR3 length: 15 amino acids. Germline lookup yields CDR1 MNHEY and CDR2 SMNVEV (reference sequence). Trimming cost V 4 bases and J 4 bases, with 16 bases left between them.

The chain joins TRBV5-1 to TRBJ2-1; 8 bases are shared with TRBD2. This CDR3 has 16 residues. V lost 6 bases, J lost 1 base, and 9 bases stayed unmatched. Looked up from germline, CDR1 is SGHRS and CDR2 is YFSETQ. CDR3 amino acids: CASTPTSGVSYNEQFF. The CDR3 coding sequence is TGCGCCAGCACCCCAACTAGCGGCGTATCCTACAATGAGCAGTTCTTC.

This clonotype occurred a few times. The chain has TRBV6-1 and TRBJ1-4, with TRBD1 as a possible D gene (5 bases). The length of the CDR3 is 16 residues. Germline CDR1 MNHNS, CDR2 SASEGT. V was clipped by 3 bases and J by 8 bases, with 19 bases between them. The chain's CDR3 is CASSDYVGGGGEKLFF. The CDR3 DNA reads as TGTGCCAGCAGTGACTACGTTGGGGGGGGTGGCGAAAAACTGTTTTTT.

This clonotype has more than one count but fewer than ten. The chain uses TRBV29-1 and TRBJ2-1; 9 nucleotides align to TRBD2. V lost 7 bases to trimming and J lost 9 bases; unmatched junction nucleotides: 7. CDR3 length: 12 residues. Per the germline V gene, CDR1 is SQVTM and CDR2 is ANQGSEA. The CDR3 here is CSGGASGVEQFF. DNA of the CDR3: TGCAGCGGGGGGGCTAGCGGGGTTGAGCAGTTCTTC.

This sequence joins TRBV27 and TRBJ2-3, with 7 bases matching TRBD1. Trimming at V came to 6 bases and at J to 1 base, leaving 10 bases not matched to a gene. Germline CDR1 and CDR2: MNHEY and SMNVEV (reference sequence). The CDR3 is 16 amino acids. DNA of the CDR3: TGTGCCAGCAGACTACGACCTACAGGGGGCACAGATACGCAGTATTTT. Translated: CASRLRPTGGTDTQYF.

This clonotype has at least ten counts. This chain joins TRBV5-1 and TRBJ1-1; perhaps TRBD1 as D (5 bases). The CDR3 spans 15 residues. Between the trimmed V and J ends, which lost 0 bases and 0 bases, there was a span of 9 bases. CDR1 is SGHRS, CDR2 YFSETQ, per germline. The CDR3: CASSLAGTLNTEAFF. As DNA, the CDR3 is TGCGCCAGCAGCTTGGCCGGGACTCTGAACACTGAAGCTTTCTTT.

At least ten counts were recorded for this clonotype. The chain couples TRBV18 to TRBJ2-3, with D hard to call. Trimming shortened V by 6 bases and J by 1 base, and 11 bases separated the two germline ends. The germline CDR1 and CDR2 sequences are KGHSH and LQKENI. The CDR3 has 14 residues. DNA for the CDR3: TGTGCCAGCTCCCCAAGCAGAGGCACAGATACGCAGTATTTT. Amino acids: CASSPSRGTDTQYF.

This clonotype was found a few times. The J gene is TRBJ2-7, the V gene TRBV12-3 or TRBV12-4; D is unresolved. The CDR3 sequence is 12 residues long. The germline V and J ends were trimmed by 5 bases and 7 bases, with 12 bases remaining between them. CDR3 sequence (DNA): TGTGCCAGCAGTCTGGCGTTGAGGGAGCAGTACTTC. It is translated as CASSLALREQYF.

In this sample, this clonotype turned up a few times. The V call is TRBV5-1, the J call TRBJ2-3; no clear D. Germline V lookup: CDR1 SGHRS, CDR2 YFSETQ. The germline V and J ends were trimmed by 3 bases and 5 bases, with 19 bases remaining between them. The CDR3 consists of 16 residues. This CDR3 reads CASSYGPPSPGDTQYF. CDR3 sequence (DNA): TGCGCCAGCAGCTACGGACCTCCCTCCCCGGGAGATACGCAGTATTTT.